These T cell receptor beta chains were read from a single sample in a study of CD8 T cells in ankylosing spondylitis. TCRdb passed the 5' RACE reads through MiXCR, listing each CDR3 protein once. The sample consists of roughly 400,000 distinct CDR3 sequences, approximately 20% of them appearing once. Sequenced sample: blood, either unsorted or a sorted T cell fraction (not recorded which). These receptors were obtained from a male donor with ankylosing spondylitis. The CDR3 runs from the conserved cysteine through the conserved F or W. D genes are given only for firm matches. Expanded clones get a size class; other rows say once, few or many, or leave the size out.

V gene: TRBV18
CDR3 length: 14
J gene: TRBJ2-5
D gene: TRBD1
clone size: .
CDR3 protein: CASSPLRGQETQYF
CDR3 DNA: TGTGCCAGCTCACCACTCAGGGGGCAAGAGACCCAGTACTTC

V gene: TRBV20-1
CDR3 length: 16
J gene: TRBJ1-2
D gene: .
clone size: few
CDR3 protein: CSARPVSPGVDYGYTF
CDR3 DNA: TGCAGTGCTAGACCCGTCTCTCCAGGGGTTGACTATGGCTACACCTTC

V gene: TRBV12-3/TRBV12-4
CDR3 length: 15
J gene: TRBJ1-1
D gene: .
clone size: few
CDR3 protein: CASSSRAGGNTEAFF
CDR3 DNA: TGTGCCAGCAGTTCCCGGGCCGGGGGGAACACTGAAGCTTTCTTT

V gene: TRBV20-1
CDR3 length: 15
J gene: TRBJ2-7
D gene: TRBD1
clone size: few
CDR3 protein: CSARNRDRGQREQYF
CDR3 DNA: TGCAGTGCTAGAAACCGGGACAGGGGGCAAAGGGAGCAGTACTTC

V gene: TRBV12-3/TRBV12-4
CDR3 length: 16
J gene: TRBJ1-3
D gene: .
clone size: many
CDR3 protein: CASSLGQTIGGNTIYF
CDR3 DNA: TGTGCCAGCAGTTTAGGACAGACAATCGGTGGAAACACCATATATTTT

V gene: TRBV11-3
CDR3 length: 14
J gene: TRBJ1-4
D gene: .
clone size: few
CDR3 protein: CASSPPGINEKLFF
CDR3 DNA: TGTGCCAGCAGCCCACCGGGGATAAATGAAAAACTGTTTTTT

V gene: TRBV24-1
CDR3 length: 15
J gene: TRBJ2-5
D gene: .
clone size: .
CDR3 protein: CATSDGRRGLETQYF
CDR3 DNA: TGTGCCACCAGTGACGGACGCCGGGGGCTCGAGACCCAGTACTTC

V gene: TRBV20-1
CDR3 length: 13
J gene: TRBJ1-5
D gene: .
clone size: .
CDR3 protein: CSAVRGSNQPQHF
CDR3 DNA: TGCAGTGCTGTAAGGGGTAGCAATCAGCCCCAGCATTTT

V gene: TRBV7-3
CDR3 length: 14
J gene: TRBJ2-3
D gene: .
clone size: .
CDR3 protein: CASSLSGHTDTQYF
CDR3 DNA: TGTGCCAGCAGTTTAAGCGGCCACACAGATACGCAGTATTTT

V gene: TRBV6-5
CDR3 length: 16
J gene: TRBJ2-7
D gene: .
clone size: few
CDR3 protein: CASSYTRGSSSYEQYF
CDR3 DNA: TGTGCCAGCAGTTACACCAGGGGCTCCAGCTCCTACGAGCAGTACTTC

V gene: TRBV15
CDR3 length: 14
J gene: TRBJ1-2
D gene: TRBD1
clone size: .
CDR3 protein: CATSRPRTGSSYTF
CDR3 DNA: TGTGCCACCAGCAGACCCAGGACAGGTTCAAGCTACACCTTC

V gene: TRBV3-1
CDR3 length: 13
J gene: TRBJ2-7
D gene: .
clone size: .
CDR3 protein: CASSQDISYEQYF
CDR3 DNA: TGTGCCAGCAGCCAAGATATTTCCTACGAGCAGTACTTC

V gene: TRBV5-1
CDR3 length: 14
J gene: TRBJ1-4
D gene: .
clone size: .
CDR3 protein: CASFQGPSNEKLFF
CDR3 DNA: TGCGCCAGTTTTCAGGGGCCATCTAATGAAAAACTGTTTTTT

V gene: TRBV6-1
CDR3 length: 18
J gene: TRBJ2-3
D gene: TRBD2
clone size: .
CDR3 protein: CASSKGYGLAGRADTQYF
CDR3 DNA: TGTGCCAGCAGTAAAGGCTACGGACTAGCGGGACGAGCAGATACGCAGTATTTT

V gene: TRBV4-3
CDR3 length: 14
J gene: TRBJ2-5
D gene: TRBD2
clone size: few
CDR3 protein: CASSQATSAETQYF
CDR3 DNA: TGCGCCAGCAGCCAAGCGACTAGCGCAGAGACCCAGTACTTC

V gene: TRBV12-3/TRBV12-4
CDR3 length: 15
J gene: TRBJ2-3
D gene: .
clone size: few
CDR3 protein: CASSFRPGGTDTQYF
CDR3 DNA: TGTGCCAGCAGTTTCCGTCCGGGCGGCACAGATACGCAGTATTTT

V gene: TRBV9
CDR3 length: 14
J gene: TRBJ2-3
D gene: .
clone size: .
CDR3 protein: CASSVGHLTDTQYF
CDR3 DNA: TGTGCCAGCAGCGTCGGACACCTCACAGATACGCAGTATTTT

V gene: TRBV11-2
CDR3 length: 12
J gene: TRBJ2-1
D gene: .
clone size: few
CDR3 protein: CASSLSRDLAFF
CDR3 DNA: TGTGCCAGCAGCTTAAGCCGGGACTTGGCTTTCTTC

V gene: TRBV5-6
CDR3 length: 16
J gene: TRBJ2-5
D gene: .
clone size: .
CDR3 protein: CASSFGLSRSQETQYF
CDR3 DNA: TGTGCCAGCAGCTTCGGGTTGTCAAGGAGCCAAGAGACCCAGTACTTC

V gene: TRBV13
CDR3 length: 15
J gene: TRBJ2-6
D gene: .
clone size: few
CDR3 protein: CASSSDFSGANVLTF
CDR3 DNA: TGTGCCAGCAGCTCCGATTTCTCTGGGGCCAACGTCCTGACTTTC

V gene: TRBV7-3
CDR3 length: 12
J gene: TRBJ2-3
D gene: .
clone size: few
CDR3 protein: CASSFGPDTQYF
CDR3 DNA: TGTGCCAGCAGCTTTGGTCCAGATACGCAGTATTTT

V gene: TRBV7-9
CDR3 length: 15
J gene: TRBJ2-7
D gene: TRBD1
clone size: .
CDR3 protein: CASSLGTGGSREQYF
CDR3 DNA: TGTGCCAGCAGCTTGGGGACAGGGGGATCGCGGGAGCAGTACTTC

V gene: TRBV20-1
CDR3 length: 15
J gene: TRBJ2-5
D gene: TRBD2
clone size: few
CDR3 protein: CSARDRTRIQETQYF
CDR3 DNA: TGCAGTGCTAGAGACAGGACTAGAATCCAAGAGACCCAGTACTTC

V gene: TRBV5-1
CDR3 length: 15
J gene: TRBJ2-1
D gene: .
clone size: .
CDR3 protein: CASSLYSATYNEQFF
CDR3 DNA: TGCGCCAGCAGCTTGTACTCAGCGACCTACAATGAGCAGTTCTTC

V gene: TRBV28
CDR3 length: 13
J gene: TRBJ1-2
D gene: .
clone size: .
CDR3 protein: CASRIQGTGGYTF
CDR3 DNA: TGTGCCAGCAGAATTCAGGGGACGGGTGGCTACACCTTC

V gene: TRBV29-1
CDR3 length: 16
J gene: TRBJ2-1
D gene: .
clone size: .
CDR3 protein: CSVVRITAVSYNEQFF
CDR3 DNA: TGCAGCGTTGTTAGAATTACAGCGGTATCCTACAATGAGCAGTTCTTC

V gene: TRBV9
CDR3 length: 15
J gene: TRBJ1-1
D gene: .
clone size: few
CDR3 protein: CASSVATGRNTEAFF
CDR3 DNA: TGTGCCAGCAGCGTAGCAACAGGGCGAAACACTGAAGCTTTCTTT

V gene: TRBV4-1
CDR3 length: 17
J gene: TRBJ2-7
D gene: .
clone size: .
CDR3 protein: CASSQDLGLASVYEQYF
CDR3 DNA: TGCGCCAGCAGCCAAGATTTGGGGCTAGCGTCTGTCTACGAGCAGTACTTC

V gene: TRBV18
CDR3 length: 11
J gene: TRBJ1-1
D gene: .
clone size: few
CDR3 protein: CASSPDTEAFF
CDR3 DNA: TGTGCCAGCTCACCGGATACTGAAGCTTTCTTT

V gene: TRBV10-3
CDR3 length: 19
J gene: TRBJ2-3
D gene: TRBD2
clone size: few
CDR3 protein: CAISAGTSGRKTSTDTQYF
CDR3 DNA: TGTGCCATCAGTGCCGGGACTAGCGGGAGGAAAACTAGCACAGATACGCAGTATTTT

V gene: TRBV7-9
CDR3 length: 12
J gene: TRBJ1-1
D gene: .
clone size: few
CDR3 protein: CASSLSPSEAFF
CDR3 DNA: TGTGCCAGCAGCTTAAGTCCCAGTGAAGCTTTCTTT

V gene: TRBV7-2
CDR3 length: 16
J gene: TRBJ2-3
D gene: TRBD2
clone size: .
CDR3 protein: CASSSRRGLAIDTQYF
CDR3 DNA: TGTGCCAGCAGCTCAAGAAGGGGACTAGCGATAGATACGCAGTATTTT

V gene: TRBV5-5
CDR3 length: 14
J gene: TRBJ2-3
D gene: TRBD1
clone size: few
CDR3 protein: CASRPGQGTDTQYF
CDR3 DNA: TGTGCCAGCAGGCCGGGACAGGGCACAGATACGCAGTATTTT

V gene: TRBV30
CDR3 length: 14
J gene: TRBJ2-5
D gene: TRBD2
clone size: few
CDR3 protein: CAWSRAGGSETQYF
CDR3 DNA: TGTGCCTGGAGTCGAGCGGGAGGCTCTGAGACCCAGTACTTC

V gene: TRBV29-1
CDR3 length: 17
J gene: TRBJ2-1
D gene: TRBD2
clone size: many
CDR3 protein: CSVGRPTSGTLYNEQFF
CDR3 DNA: TGCAGCGTTGGGAGACCGACTAGCGGGACCCTCTACAATGAGCAGTTCTTC

V gene: TRBV7-9
CDR3 length: 17
J gene: TRBJ2-2
D gene: .
clone size: few
CDR3 protein: CASSRPYGSEGTGELFF
CDR3 DNA: TGTGCCAGCAGCCGCCCGTACGGGAGTGAGGGAACCGGGGAGCTGTTTTTT

V gene: TRBV7-2
CDR3 length: 11
J gene: TRBJ1-1
D gene: .
clone size: few
CDR3 protein: CASSLRLEAFF
CDR3 DNA: TGTGCCAGCAGCTTAAGGCTTGAAGCTTTCTTT

V gene: TRBV14
CDR3 length: 14
J gene: TRBJ2-7
D gene: .
clone size: .
CDR3 protein: CASSQVKGPFEQYF
CDR3 DNA: TGTGCCAGCAGCCAAGTTAAGGGTCCCTTTGAGCAGTACTTC

V gene: TRBV12-3/TRBV12-4
CDR3 length: 14
J gene: TRBJ2-5
D gene: .
clone size: few
CDR3 protein: CASSLQRAQETQYF
CDR3 DNA: TGTGCCAGCAGTTTACAACGGGCCCAAGAGACCCAGTACTTC

V gene: TRBV28
CDR3 length: 13
J gene: TRBJ1-1
D gene: .
clone size: .
CDR3 protein: CASSIPGNTEAFF
CDR3 DNA: TGTGCCAGCAGTATACCAGGGAACACTGAAGCTTTCTTT